This entry concerns a single TCR beta chain. The antigen remains undetermined. The sample belongs to a study of human T cells and chemical hapten exposure. Study findings and constraints: Relative to controls, expanded TCRs formed significantly more large CDR3 similarity clusters. TCRs exceeding a frequency of 1 in 1000 stayed unchanged under DPC sensitization.

Single cDNA molecules in the library carried unique molecular identifiers attached during preparation. TCRdb ran MiXCR on the RACE reads and lists one entry per CDR3 protein. The data hold 150,000 to 200,000 distinct CDR3 sequences, with approximately 30% observed a single time. Time point given: patch test 3, about 24 weeks after DPC sensitization. The treatment is: therapeutic diphenylcyclopropenone sensitization with weekly scalp DPC. Sample donors consisted of patients with alopecia, aged 18 to 70 years, who were suitable for DPC. The TCR sequence derives from a woman younger than 35 with alopecia areata. Some clones in this sample may be carry-over from other donors' samples. Specimen: whole blood, collected in connection with sensitization to the hapten diphenylcyclopropenone (DPC).

The CDR3 region has the DNA TGCGCCAGCAGCCAAGAATCTAGCTACGGTGAGCAGTTCTTC. Its translation: CASSQESSYGEQFF. This chain joins TRBV4-1 and TRBJ2-1; D is possibly TRBD2 (5 bases). The CDR3 totals 14 residues. CDR1 and CDR2 from the germline V gene are MGHRA and YSYEKL. The V end was cut by 0 bases, the J end by 9 bases, with 12 bases between.